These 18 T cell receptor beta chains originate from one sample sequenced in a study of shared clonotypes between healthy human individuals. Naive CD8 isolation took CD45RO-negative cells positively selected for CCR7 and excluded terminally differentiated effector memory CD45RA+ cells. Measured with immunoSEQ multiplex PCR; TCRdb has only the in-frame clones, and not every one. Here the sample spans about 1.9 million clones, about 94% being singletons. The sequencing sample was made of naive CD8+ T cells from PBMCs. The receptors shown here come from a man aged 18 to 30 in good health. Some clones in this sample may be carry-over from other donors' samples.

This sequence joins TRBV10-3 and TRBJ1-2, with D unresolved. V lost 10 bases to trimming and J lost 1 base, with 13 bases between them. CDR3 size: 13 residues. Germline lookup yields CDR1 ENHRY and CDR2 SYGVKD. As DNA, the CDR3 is TGTGCCACCCTCGAGAGTGGTAACTATGGCTACACCTTC. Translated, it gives CATLESGNYGYTF.

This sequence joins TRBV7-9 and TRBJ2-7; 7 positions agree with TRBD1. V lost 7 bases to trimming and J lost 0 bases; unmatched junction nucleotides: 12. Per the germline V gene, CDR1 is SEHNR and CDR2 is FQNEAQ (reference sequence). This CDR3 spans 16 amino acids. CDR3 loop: CASTKTGTAASYEQYF. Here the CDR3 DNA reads TGTGCCAGCACCAAGACCGGGACAGCAGCCTCCTACGAGCAGTACTTC.

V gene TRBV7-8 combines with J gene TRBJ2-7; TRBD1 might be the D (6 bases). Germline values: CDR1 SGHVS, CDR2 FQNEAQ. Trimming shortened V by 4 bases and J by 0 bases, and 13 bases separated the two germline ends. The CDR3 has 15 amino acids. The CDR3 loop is CASSSAGQSSYEQYF. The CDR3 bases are TGTGCCAGCAGCTCGGCTGGACAGAGCTCCTACGAGCAGTACTTC.

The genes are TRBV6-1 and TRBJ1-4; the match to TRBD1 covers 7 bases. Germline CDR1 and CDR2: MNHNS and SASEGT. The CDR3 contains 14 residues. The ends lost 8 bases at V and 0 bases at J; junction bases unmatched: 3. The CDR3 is CASRDRPTNEKLFF. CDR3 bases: TGTGCCAGCCGGGACAGACCAACTAATGAAAAACTGTTTTTT.

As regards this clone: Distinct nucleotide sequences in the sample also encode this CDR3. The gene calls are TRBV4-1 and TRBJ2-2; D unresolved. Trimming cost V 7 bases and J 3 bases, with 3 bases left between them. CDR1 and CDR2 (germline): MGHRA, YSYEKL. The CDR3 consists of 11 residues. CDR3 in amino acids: CASTHTGELFF. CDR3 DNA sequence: TGCGCCAGCACACACACCGGGGAGCTGTTTTTT.

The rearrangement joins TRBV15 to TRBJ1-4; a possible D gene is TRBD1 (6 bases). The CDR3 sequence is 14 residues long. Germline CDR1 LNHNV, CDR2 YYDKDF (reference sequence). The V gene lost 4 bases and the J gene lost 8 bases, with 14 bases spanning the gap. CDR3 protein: CATSKGVALEKLFF. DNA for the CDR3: TGTGCCACCAGCAAGGGGGTGGCATTGGAAAAACTGTTTTTT.

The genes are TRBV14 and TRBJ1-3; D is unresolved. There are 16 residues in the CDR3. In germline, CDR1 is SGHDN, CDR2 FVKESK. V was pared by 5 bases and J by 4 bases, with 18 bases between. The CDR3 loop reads CASSSPADPLGNTIYF. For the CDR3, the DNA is TGTGCCAGCAGCTCCCCGGCCGACCCCCTCGGAAACACCATATATTTT.

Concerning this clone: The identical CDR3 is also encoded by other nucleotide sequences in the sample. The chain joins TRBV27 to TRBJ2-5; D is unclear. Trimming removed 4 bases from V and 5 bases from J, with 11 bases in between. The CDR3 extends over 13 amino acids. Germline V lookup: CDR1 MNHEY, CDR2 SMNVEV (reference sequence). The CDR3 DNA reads TGTGCCAGCAGTTCACCACTACGGGAGACCCAGTACTTC. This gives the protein CASSSPLRETQYF.

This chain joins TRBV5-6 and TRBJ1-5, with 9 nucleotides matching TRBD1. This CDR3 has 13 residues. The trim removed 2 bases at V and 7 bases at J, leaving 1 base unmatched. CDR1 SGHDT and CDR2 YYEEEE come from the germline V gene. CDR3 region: CASSFTGGQPQHF. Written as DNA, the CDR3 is TGTGCCAGCAGCTTTACAGGGGGCCAGCCCCAGCATTTT. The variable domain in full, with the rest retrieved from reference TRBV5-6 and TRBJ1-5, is DAGVTQSPTHLIKTRGQQVTLRCSPKSGHDTVSWYQQALGQGPQFIFQYYEEEERQRGNFPDRFSGHQFPNYSSELNVNALLLGDSALYLCASSFTGGQPQHFGDGTRLSIL.

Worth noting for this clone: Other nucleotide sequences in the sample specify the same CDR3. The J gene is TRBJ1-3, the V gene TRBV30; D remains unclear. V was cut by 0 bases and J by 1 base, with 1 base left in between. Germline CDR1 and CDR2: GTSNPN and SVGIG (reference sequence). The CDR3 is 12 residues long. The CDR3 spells CAWSVSGNTIYF. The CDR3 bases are TGTGCCTGGAGTGTATCTGGAAACACCATATATTTT.

CDR3 nucleotide sequence: TGTGCCACCAGCGAACAAACCCATCTAGCTGACACCGGGGAGCTGTTTTTT. Its protein is CATSEQTHLADTGELFF. The rearrangement links TRBV15 to TRBJ2-2; perhaps TRBD2 as D (5 bases). The CDR3 is 17 amino acids. V lost 5 bases, J lost 3 bases, and 19 bases lay in between. From germline, CDR1 is LNHNV and CDR2 YYDKDF (reference sequence).

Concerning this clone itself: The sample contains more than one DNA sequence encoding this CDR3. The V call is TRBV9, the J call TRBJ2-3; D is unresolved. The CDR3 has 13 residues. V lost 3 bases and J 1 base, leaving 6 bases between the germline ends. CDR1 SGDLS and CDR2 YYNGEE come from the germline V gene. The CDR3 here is CASSAGGTDTQYF. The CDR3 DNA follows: TGTGCCAGCAGCGCCGGTGGCACAGATACGCAGTATTTT. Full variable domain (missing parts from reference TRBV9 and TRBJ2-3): DSGVTQTPKHLITATGQRVTLRCSPRSGDLSVYWYQQSLDQGLQFLIQYYNGEERAKGNILERFSAQQFPDLHSELNLSSLELGDSALYFCASSAGGTDTQYFGPGTRLTVL.

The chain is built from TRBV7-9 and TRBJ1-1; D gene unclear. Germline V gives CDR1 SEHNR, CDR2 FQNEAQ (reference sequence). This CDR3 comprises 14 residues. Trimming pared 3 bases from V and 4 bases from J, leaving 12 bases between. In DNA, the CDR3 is TGTGCCAGCAGCTTCGTGGCCCTGGGCACTGAAGCTTTCTTT. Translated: CASSFVALGTEAFF.

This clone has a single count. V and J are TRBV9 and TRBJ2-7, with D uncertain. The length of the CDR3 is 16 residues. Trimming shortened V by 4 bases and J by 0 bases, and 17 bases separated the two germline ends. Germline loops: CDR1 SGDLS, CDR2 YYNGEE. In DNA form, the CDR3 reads TGTGCCAGCAGCCTACTTGGCGGCACGAGCTCCTACGAGCAGTACTTC. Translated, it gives CASSLLGGTSSYEQYF. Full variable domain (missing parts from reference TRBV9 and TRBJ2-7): DSGVTQTPKHLITATGQRVTLRCSPRSGDLSVYWYQQSLDQGLQFLIQYYNGEERAKGNILERFSAQQFPDLHSELNLSSLELGDSALYFCASSLLGGTSSYEQYFGPGTRLTVT.

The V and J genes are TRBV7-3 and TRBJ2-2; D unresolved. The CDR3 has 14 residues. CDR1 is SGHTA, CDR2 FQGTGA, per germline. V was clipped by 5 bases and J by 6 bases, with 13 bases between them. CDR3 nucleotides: TGTGCCAGCAGCCCCGACGGGTATGCCGGGGAGCTGTTTTTT. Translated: CASSPDGYAGELFF.

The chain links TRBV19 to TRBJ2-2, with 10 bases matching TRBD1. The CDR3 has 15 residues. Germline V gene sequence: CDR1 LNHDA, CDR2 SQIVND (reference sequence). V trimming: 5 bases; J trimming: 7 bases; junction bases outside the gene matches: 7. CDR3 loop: CASSPRTGGHGELFF. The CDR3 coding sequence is TGTGCCAGTAGTCCCCGGACAGGGGGTCACGGGGAGCTGTTTTTT.

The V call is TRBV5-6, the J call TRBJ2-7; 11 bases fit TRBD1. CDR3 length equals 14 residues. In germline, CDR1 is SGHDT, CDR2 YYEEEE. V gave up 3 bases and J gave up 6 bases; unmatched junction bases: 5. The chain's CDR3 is CASSWDRGTGEQYF. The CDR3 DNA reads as TGTGCCAGCAGCTGGGACAGGGGGACGGGCGAGCAGTACTTC.

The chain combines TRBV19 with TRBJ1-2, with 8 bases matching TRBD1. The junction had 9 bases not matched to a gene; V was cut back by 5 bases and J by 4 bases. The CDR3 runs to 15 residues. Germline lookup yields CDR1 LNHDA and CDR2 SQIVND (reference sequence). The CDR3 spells CASSATGEDGYGYTF. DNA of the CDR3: TGTGCCAGTAGTGCGACAGGGGAGGATGGCTATGGCTACACCTTC.